This T cell receptor beta chain was observed in a study of control samples from healthy donors and cancer patients. Measured with immunoSEQ multiplex PCR; TCRdb has only the in-frame clones, and not every one. The sample has fewer than 200,000 clones, just under 95% seen once. The V gene's germline CDR1 is MNHNS and CDR2 SASEGT. V lost 2 bases and J lost 5; bases outside the gene matches: 6. This CDR3 has 14 residues. This receptor was identified in an older woman in good health. Sample: blood. The chain combines TRBV6-1 with TRBJ2-7; 7 bases agree with TRBD1. The CDR3 region has the DNA TGTGCCAGCAGTGAACAGGGGGAGTTTGACGAGCAGTACTTC. Translation: CASSEQGEFDEQYF.